This T cell receptor beta chain was sequenced during a study of control samples from healthy donors and cancer patients. Sequencing used immunoSEQ multiplex PCR; TCRdb keeps in-frame clones, though not all of them. The table lists some 110,000 clones, nearly 95% of them singletons. Trimming took off 2 bases at V and 8 bases at J, with 15 bases between the two ends. CDR3 length: 15 amino acids. Germline CDR1 and CDR2: MNHNS and SASEGT. This sequence originates from a young man in good health. The sequenced sample consisted of blood. V usage is TRBV6-1 and J usage is TRBJ1-4; weak D call: TRBD1 (6 bases). CDR3 amino acids: CASSELGGTQEKLFF. The CDR3 DNA sequence: TGTGCCAGCAGTGAATTGGGGGGGACACAGGAAAAACTGTTTTTT.